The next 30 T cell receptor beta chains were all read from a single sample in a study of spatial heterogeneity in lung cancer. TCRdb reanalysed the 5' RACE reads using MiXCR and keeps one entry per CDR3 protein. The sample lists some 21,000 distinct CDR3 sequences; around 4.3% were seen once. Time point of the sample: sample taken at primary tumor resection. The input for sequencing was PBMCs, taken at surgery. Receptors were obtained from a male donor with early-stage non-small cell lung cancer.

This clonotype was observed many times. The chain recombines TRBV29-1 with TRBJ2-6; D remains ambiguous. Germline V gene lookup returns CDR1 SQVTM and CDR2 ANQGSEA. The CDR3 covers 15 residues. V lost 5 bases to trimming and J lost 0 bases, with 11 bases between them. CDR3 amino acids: CSVFVYSSGANVLTF. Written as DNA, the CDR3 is TGCAGCGTTTTTGTTTACAGCTCTGGGGCCAACGTCCTGACTTTC.

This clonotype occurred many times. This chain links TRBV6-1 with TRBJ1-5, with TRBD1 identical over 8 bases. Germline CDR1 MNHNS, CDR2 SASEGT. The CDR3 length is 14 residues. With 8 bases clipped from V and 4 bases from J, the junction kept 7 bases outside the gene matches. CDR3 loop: CASRQGLQNQPQHF. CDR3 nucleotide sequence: TGTGCCAGCCGACAGGGGCTTCAAAATCAGCCCCAGCATTTT.

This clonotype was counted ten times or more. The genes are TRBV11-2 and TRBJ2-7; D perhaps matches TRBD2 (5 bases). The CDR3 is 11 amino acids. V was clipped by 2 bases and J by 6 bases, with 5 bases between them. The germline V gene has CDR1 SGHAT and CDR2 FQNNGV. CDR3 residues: CASSLRGEQYF. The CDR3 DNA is TGTGCCAGCAGCTTACGGGGCGAGCAGTACTTC.

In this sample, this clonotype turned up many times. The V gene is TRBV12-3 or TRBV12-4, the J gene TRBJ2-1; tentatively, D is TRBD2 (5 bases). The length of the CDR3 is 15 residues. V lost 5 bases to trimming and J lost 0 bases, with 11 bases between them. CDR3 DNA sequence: TGTGCCAGCAGTCCGGACGGAGGCTCCTACAATGAGCAGTTCTTC. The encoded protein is CASSPDGGSYNEQFF.

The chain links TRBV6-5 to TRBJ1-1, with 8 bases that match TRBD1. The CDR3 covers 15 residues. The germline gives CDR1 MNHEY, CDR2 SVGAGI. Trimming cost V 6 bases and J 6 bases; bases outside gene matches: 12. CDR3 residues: CASRPFTGGQSEAFF. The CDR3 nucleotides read TGTGCCAGCAGGCCCTTTACAGGGGGACAGTCTGAAGCTTTCTTT.

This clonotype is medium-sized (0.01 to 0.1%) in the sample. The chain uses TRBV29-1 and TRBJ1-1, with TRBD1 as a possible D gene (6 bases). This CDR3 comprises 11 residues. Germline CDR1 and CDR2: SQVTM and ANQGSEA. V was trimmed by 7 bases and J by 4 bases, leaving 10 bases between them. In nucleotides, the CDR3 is TGCAGCGCCAGGGGCGGCACTGAAGCTTTCTTT. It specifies CSARGGTEAFF.

In DNA form, the CDR3 reads TGCGCCAGCAGCTTGGGCGGACAGGGGATCGTTGTTTACGAGCAGTACTTC. This gives the protein CASSLGGQGIVVYEQYF. V is TRBV5-1 and J is TRBJ2-7; TRBD1 matches 9 bases. V trimming: 0 bases; J trimming: 4 bases; junction bases outside the gene matches: 11. This CDR3 contains 17 residues. Germline V gene sequence: CDR1 SGHRS, CDR2 YFSETQ.

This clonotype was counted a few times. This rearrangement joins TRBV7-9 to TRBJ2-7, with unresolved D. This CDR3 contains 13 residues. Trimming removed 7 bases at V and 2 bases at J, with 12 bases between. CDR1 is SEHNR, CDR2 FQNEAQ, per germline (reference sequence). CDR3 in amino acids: CASNFSRAYEQYF. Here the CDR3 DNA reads TGTGCCAGCAACTTCAGTCGAGCCTACGAGCAGTACTTC.

The CDR3 DNA reads as TGTGCCAGCAGCTTAGAACAGGGATATTCACCCCTCCACTTT. Translation gives CASSLEQGYSPLHF. The chain employs TRBV7-9 and TRBJ1-6; TRBD1 is a possible D gene (6 bases). Germline loops: CDR1 SEHNR, CDR2 FQNEAQ (reference sequence). The CDR3 is made up of 14 amino acids. V was clipped by 1 base and J by 8 bases, with 9 bases between them.

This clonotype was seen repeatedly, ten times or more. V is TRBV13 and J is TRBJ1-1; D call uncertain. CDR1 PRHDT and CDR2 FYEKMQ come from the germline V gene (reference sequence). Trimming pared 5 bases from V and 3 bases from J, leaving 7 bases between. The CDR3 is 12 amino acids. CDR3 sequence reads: CASSGWYTEAFF. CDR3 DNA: TGTGCCAGCAGCGGGTGGTACACTGAAGCTTTCTTT.

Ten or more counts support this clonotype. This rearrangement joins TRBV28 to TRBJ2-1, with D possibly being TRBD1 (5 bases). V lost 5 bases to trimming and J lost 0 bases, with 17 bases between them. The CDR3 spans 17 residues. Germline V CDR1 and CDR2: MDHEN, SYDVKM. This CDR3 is CASSHPPRQSSYNEQFF. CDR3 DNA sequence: TGTGCCAGCAGTCACCCCCCCAGACAGAGCTCCTACAATGAGCAGTTCTTC.

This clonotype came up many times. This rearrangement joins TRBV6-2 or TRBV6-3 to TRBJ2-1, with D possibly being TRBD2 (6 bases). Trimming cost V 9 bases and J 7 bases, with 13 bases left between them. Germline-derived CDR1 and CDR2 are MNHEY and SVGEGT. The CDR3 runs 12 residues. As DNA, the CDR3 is TGTGCCAGTCGGGACTCGATAAATGAGCAGTTCTTC. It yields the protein CASRDSINEQFF.

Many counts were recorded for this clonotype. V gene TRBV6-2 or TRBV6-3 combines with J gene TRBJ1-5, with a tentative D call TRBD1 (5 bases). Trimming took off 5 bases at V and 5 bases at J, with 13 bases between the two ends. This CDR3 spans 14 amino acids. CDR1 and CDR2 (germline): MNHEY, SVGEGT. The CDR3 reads CASSGDGSYQPQHF. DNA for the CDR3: TGTGCCAGCAGTGGGGACGGGTCATATCAGCCCCAGCATTTT.

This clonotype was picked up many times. CDR3: CSASWSGTYSDTQYF. For the CDR3, the DNA is TGCAGTGCTAGTTGGTCCGGTACTTATTCAGATACGCAGTATTTT. This sequence joins TRBV20-1 and TRBJ2-3, with D hard to call. Germline CDR1 reads DFQATT; CDR2 reads SNEGSKA (reference sequence). The CDR3 is 15 residues long. Between the trimmed V and J ends, which lost 3 bases and 4 bases, there was a span of 17 bases.

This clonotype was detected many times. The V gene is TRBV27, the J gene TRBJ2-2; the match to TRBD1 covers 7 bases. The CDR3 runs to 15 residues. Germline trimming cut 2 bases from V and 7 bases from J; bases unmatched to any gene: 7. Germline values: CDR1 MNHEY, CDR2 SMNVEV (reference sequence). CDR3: CASSLEGALIGELFF. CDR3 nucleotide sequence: TGTGCCAGCAGTTTAGAGGGGGCGCTAATCGGGGAGCTGTTTTTT.

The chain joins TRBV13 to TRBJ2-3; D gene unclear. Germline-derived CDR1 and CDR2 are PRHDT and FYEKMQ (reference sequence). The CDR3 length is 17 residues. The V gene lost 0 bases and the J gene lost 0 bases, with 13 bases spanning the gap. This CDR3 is CASSLGLIGQSTDTQYF. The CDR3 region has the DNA TGTGCCAGCAGCTTAGGTCTTATAGGCCAAAGCACAGATACGCAGTATTTT.

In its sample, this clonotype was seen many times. The CDR3 nucleotides read TGTGCCAGCAGGATACAGGGGAGCGGAAAGAATGAAGCTTTCTTT. As protein: CASRIQGSGKNEAFF. This rearrangement joins TRBV2 to TRBJ1-1; 7 positions match TRBD1. From germline, CDR1 is SNHLY and CDR2 FYNNEI. CDR3 length equals 15 residues. Losses at the gene ends were 6 bases for V and 7 bases for J; bases not matched to a gene: 14.

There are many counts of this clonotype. In nucleotides, the CDR3 is TGTGCCAGCAGCTTAGTTCGGGGAGATACGCAGTATTTT. This gives the protein CASSLVRGDTQYF. The rearrangement uses TRBV7-2 and TRBJ2-3, with D possibly TRBD2 on 5 matching bases. V lost 1 base and J lost 5, with 7 bases in between. The CDR3 extends over 13 amino acids. Germline CDR1 and CDR2: SGHTA and FQGNSA.

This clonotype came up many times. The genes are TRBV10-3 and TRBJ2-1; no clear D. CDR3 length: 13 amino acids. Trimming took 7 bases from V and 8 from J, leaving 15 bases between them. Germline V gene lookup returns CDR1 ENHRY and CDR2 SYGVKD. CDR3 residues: CAITRSGYHEQFF. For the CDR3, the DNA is TGTGCCATCACCCGATCAGGATACCATGAGCAGTTCTTC.

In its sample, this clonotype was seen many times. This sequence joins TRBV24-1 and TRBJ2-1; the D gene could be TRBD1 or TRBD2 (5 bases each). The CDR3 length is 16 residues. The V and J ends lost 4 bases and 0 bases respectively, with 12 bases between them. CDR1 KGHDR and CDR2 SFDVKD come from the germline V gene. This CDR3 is CATSDRGTSSYNEQFF. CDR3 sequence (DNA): TGTGCCACCAGTGACCGAGGGACGAGCTCCTACAATGAGCAGTTCTTC.

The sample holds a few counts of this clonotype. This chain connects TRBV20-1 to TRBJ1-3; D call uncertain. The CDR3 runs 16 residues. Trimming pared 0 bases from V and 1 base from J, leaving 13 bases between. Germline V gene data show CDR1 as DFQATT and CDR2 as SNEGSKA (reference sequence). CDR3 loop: CSARDPSDPSGNTIYF. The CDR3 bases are TGCAGTGCTAGAGATCCCTCGGATCCTTCTGGAAACACCATATATTTT.

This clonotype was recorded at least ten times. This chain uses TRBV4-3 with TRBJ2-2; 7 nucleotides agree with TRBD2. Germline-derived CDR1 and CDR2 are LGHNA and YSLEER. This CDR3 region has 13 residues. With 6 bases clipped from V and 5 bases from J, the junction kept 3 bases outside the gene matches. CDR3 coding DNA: TGCGCCAGCAGGCTGGGGGGGACCGGGGAGCTGTTTTTT. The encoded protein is CASRLGGTGELFF.

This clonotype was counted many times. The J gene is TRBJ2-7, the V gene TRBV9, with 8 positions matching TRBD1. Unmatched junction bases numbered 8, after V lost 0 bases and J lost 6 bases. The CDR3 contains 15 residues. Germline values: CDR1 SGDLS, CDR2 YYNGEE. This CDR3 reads CASSVGQGAQIEQYF. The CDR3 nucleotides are TGTGCCAGCAGCGTAGGGCAGGGGGCGCAGATCGAGCAGTACTTC.

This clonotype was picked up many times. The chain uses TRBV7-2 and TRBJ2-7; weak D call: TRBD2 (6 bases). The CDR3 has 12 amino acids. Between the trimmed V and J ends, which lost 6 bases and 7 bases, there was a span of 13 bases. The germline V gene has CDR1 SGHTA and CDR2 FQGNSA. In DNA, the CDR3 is TGTGCCAGCAGTCCAACTAGCTGGGAGCAGTACTTC. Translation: CASSPTSWEQYF.

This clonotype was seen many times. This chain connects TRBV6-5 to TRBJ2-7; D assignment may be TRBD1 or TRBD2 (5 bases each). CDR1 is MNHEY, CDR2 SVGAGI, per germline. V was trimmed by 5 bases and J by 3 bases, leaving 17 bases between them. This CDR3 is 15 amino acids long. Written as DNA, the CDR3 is TGTGCCAGCAGTCCGCTGGGCCTGGGGGACTACGAGCAGTACTTC. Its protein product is CASSPLGLGDYEQYF.

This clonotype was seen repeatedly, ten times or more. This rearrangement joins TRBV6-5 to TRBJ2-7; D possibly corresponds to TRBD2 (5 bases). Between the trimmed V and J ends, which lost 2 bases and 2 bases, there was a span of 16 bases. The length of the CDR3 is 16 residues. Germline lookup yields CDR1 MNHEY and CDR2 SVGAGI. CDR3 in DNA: TGTGCCAGCAGTTACCCCCTATTGCGGGTGCCCTACGAGCAGTACTTC. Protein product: CASSYPLLRVPYEQYF.

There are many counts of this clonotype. CDR3 in amino acids: CSAPQGGDSPLHF. The CDR3 region has the DNA TGCAGTGCTCCACAGGGAGGGGATTCACCCCTCCACTTT. The chain joins TRBV20-1 to TRBJ1-6; tentatively, D is TRBD1 (6 bases). The CDR3 runs to 13 residues. The germline V gene has CDR1 DFQATT and CDR2 SNEGSKA (reference sequence). V shed 5 bases and J shed 8 bases, with 13 bases lying between them.

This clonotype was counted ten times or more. The CDR3 loop is CASSPGAAGNQPQHF. The DNA of the CDR3 is TGTGCCAGCAGTCCCGGGGCTGCGGGCAATCAGCCCCAGCATTTT. The chain couples TRBV27 to TRBJ1-5; tentative D call: TRBD1 (5 bases). Trimming took off 5 bases at V and 2 bases at J, with 13 bases between the two ends. Germline CDR1 and CDR2: MNHEY and SMNVEV (reference sequence). CDR3 length: 15 amino acids.

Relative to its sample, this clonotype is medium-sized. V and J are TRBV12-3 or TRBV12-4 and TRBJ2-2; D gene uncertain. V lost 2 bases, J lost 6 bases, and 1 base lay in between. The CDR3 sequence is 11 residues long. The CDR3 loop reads CASSLSGELFF. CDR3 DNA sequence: TGTGCCAGCAGTTTATCCGGGGAGCTGTTTTTT.

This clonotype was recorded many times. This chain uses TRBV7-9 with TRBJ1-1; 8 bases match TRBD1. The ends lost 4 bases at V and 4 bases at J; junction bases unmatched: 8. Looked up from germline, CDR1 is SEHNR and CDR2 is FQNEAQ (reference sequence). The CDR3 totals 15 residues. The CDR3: CASSSRQGWGTEAFF. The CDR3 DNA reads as TGTGCCAGCAGCTCCAGACAGGGGTGGGGCACTGAAGCTTTCTTT.